Listed below are T cell receptor beta chains from one sample, sequenced in a study of tumor and adjacent non-tumor tissue in lung cancer. In TCRdb, the multiplex PCR reads were re-called with MiXCR into one record per CDR3 protein. The sample consists of around 70,000 distinct CDR3 sequences, about 80% of them appearing once. Sequencing was performed on lung tumor tissue. The receptors derive from a man aged 55 to 70 with non-small cell lung cancer. Both conserved end residues are part of each CDR3. D genes are given only for firm matches. Size is omitted from some rows. Given values are once, few, many or a class for expanded clones.

>-|TRBV20-1|TRBJ2-7|-
TGCAGTGCGAGGGACGGAACTGACGAGCAGTACTTC
CSARDGTDEQYF
>TRBD2|TRBV29-1|TRBJ2-7|-
TGCAGCGTTGCGAAGTTAAGAGCGGGGGTCGACGGGCAGTACTTC
CSVAKLRAGVDGQYF
>-|TRBV6-1|TRBJ2-6|-
TGTGCCAGCAGTGAGGGCAACTCTGGGGCCAACGTCCTGACCTTC
CASSEGNSGANVLTF
>-|TRBV20-1|TRBJ1-2|-
TGCAGTGTTAGAGATCGGGTGACATGGGGAAGCTATGGCTACATCTTC
CSVRDRVTWGSYGYIF
>-|TRBV20-1|TRBJ2-7|-
TGCAGTCCCTCCTTACCGGCAGTGAGTAACTACGAGCAGTACTTC
CSPSLPAVSNYEQYF
>-|TRBV25-1|TRBJ2-1|-
TGTGCCAGCAGTGACAGGTCCTACAATGAGCAGTTCTTC
CASSDRSYNEQFF
>-|TRBV6-5|TRBJ2-3|-
TGTGCCAGCAGTGGGGCTAGCGAGCGGGCAGATACGCAGTATTTT
CASSGASERADTQYF
>TRBD2|TRBV20-1|TRBJ2-1|-
TGTAGTGCTAGAGGTTTCGGACTAGCGGAAGCTGAGCAGTTCTTC
CSARGFGLAEAEQFF
>-|TRBV10-1|TRBJ2-3|-
TGCGCCAGCAGTGAAAGGACATGGGGCACAGATACGCAGTATTTT
CASSERTWGTDTQYF
>TRBD2|TRBV6-1|TRBJ2-5|many
TGTGCCAGCAGTGAGGTAGCGGGAGTGCGTGTAGAGACCCAGTACTTC
CASSEVAGVRVETQYF
>-|TRBV14|TRBJ2-1|once
TGTGCCAGCAGCCCCCGGATTGGGACCTCCTACAATGAACAGTTCTTC
CASSPRIGTSYNEQFF
>-|TRBV20-1|TRBJ2-7|-
TGCAGTGGGACCCGACAGCGAACCTACGAGCAGTACTTC
CSGTRQRTYEQYF
>-|TRBV12-3/TRBV12-4|TRBJ1-2|-
TGTGCCTCCGATACGGGGGCCCTTACTAGCTATGGCTACACCTTC
CASDTGALTSYGYTF
>-|TRBV11-1|TRBJ2-7|-
TGTGCCAGCAGACGGGATAGGACTATCTACGAGCAGTACTTC
CASRRDRTIYEQYF
>TRBD2|TRBV20-1|TRBJ2-3|-
TGCAGTGTTACCCCGGGACTAGCGGGAGACACTAGCACAGATACGCAATATTTT
CSVTPGLAGDTSTDTQYF
>-|TRBV5-1|TRBJ1-2|few
TGCGCCAGCAGCTTCGCCCCGAGACAGGACCTCTATGGCTACACCTTC
CASSFAPRQDLYGYTF
>-|TRBV30|TRBJ2-7|few
TGTGCCTGGAGCCAGAGGGGGGTCGAGCAGTACTTC
CAWSQRGVEQYF
>-|TRBV6-5|TRBJ1-5|once
TGTGCCAGCACCCGGACTAGGGGCATTCAGCCCCAGCATTTT
CASTRTRGIQPQHF
>-|TRBV6-1|TRBJ2-7|-
TGTGCCAGCAGGGCCCACGTGGCAGGCAGCTACGAGCAATACTTC
CASRAHVAGSYEQYF
>TRBD1|TRBV6-5|TRBJ2-3|many
TGTGCCAGCAGGGGGACAGGGTATCCAGATACGCAGTATTTT
CASRGTGYPDTQYF
>TRBD1|TRBV6-6|TRBJ2-7|-
TGTGCCACCAGTTACCCTACGGACAGGGGGGACAAGCAGTACTTC
CATSYPTDRGDKQYF
>-|TRBV28|TRBJ2-1|-
TGTGTCAGCAGTTTAACAGCATTCAGCCTGAACAATGAGCAGTTCTTC
CVSSLTAFSLNNEQFF
>-|TRBV12-3/TRBV12-4|TRBJ1-6|many
TGTGCCAGCAGTTGGCGGGGATTGGATTCACCCCTCCACTTT
CASSWRGLDSPLHF
>-|TRBV11-2|TRBJ2-3|few
TGTGCCAGCAGCTTAGATGGATGGGATACGCAGTATTTT
CASSLDGWDTQYF
>-|TRBV29-1|TRBJ1-1|few
TGCCGCGTGGATTCGAACACTGAAGTTTTCTTT
CRVDSNTEVFF
>TRBD1|TRBV20-1|TRBJ2-5|-
TGCAGTGATGCACAGGGGACGACAGAGACACAGTACTTC
CSDAQGTTETQYF
>-|TRBV18|TRBJ2-7|-
TGTGCCAGCTCACCACCTTCCTTACATACCGATCAGTACTTC
CASSPPSLHTDQYF
>-|TRBV6-1|TRBJ2-6|-
TGTGCCAGCACCCGAAGGAACAGCATGTTTACGGGGGCCAACGTCCTGTCTTTC
CASTRRNSMFTGANVLSF
>TRBD1|TRBV7-9|TRBJ2-3|few
TGTGCCAGCAGCCCTGGACAGGGGATAGATACGCAGTATTTT
CASSPGQGIDTQYF
>TRBD2|TRBV14|TRBJ2-1|-
TGTGCCAGCAGCCAAGATTCCCTAGCGGGATCGTATGAGCAGTTTTTC
CASSQDSLAGSYEQFF
>-|TRBV20-1|TRBJ2-1|few
TGTAGTACTAGGGGACCAAACAATGAGCAGTTCTTC
CSTRGPNNEQFF
>-|TRBV10-2|TRBJ2-3|-
TGCGCCGGCAGTGGGCTTGGACTAACGGGAGTATTAGATACGCAGTATTTT
CAGSGLGLTGVLDTQYF
>TRBD2|TRBV10-3|TRBJ2-1|-
TGTGTCATCAATGCGGGAGTGGCGGGTGAGCAATTCTTC
CVINAGVAGEQFF
>-|TRBV30|TRBJ2-3|-
TGTGCCTGGAGTGTATGGGGGAACACAGCTACGCAGTATTTT
CAWSVWGNTATQYF
>-|TRBV20-1|TRBJ1-1|-
TGCAGTGCCACTGGACAGCTGAACGCTAAAGCTTTCTTT
CSATGQLNAKAFF
>TRBD1|TRBV29-1|TRBJ2-2|-
TGCAGCGTTGGACGGGAACAGGGGGGAACAGGGGAGCTGTTTTTT
CSVGREQGGTGELFF
>TRBD1|TRBV6-5|TRBJ1-2|-
TGTGCCAGCAGCTACGGGACAGGAAATGGCTACACCTTC
CASSYGTGNGYTF
>-|TRBV20-1|TRBJ2-1|-
TGCAGTGCTCGGGCTACCGGGACCCTCGGCTCCTACAATGAGCAGTTCTTC
CSARATGTLGSYNEQFF